This is a list of T cell receptor beta chains from one sample in a study of shared clonotypes between healthy human individuals. TCRdb's table, derived via immunoSEQ multiplex PCR, lists solely in-frame clones and lacks some. The sample includes more than 2 million clones, almost 96% of them seen just once. What was sequenced was naive CD4+ T cells sorted from blood. All receptors derive from a man between 18 and 35 years old in good health. Both conserved end residues are part of each CDR3. Fields, in order: V gene, clone size, CDR3 protein. Rows give clone size only sometimes, using once, few, many, or a class for an expanded clone.

TRBV6-5 NA CASSLLPGGTDTQYF
TRBV2 NA CASSPLREQFF
TRBV6-1 NA CASSELRNTQYF
TRBV19 NA CASTQGVGTEAFF
TRBV29-1 NA CSVHTRLADNEQFF
TRBV5-1 once CASSPERGRSYEQYF
TRBV28 NA CASLLGVYRGTGELFF
TRBV14 NA CASSQEPNRGLGTEAFF
TRBV19 NA CASSSGTVFQYGYTF
TRBV9 NA CASSVFSDIGADTQYF
TRBV5-4 NA CASSSLIRGPLHF
TRBV7-9 NA CASSSSQLYEQYF
TRBV7-3 NA CASSLSRDQPQHF
TRBV7-8 NA CASSQWTSGASDTQYF
TRBV7-2 NA CASSLRRETTDTQYF
TRBV6-1 NA CASSTGVNTGELFF
TRBV5-4 NA CASSLLGGYQETQYF
TRBV4-1 NA CASSQALTVFSYEQYF